These T cell receptor beta chains were read from a single sample in a study of blood T cell repertoires in COVID-19. Sequencing was performed with immunoSEQ multiplex PCR; in TCRdb, only in-frame clones are kept and a portion is missing. The repertoire includes 160,000 or so clones, under 90% of them detected once, and around a sixth sits in the top ten. Sequences were obtained from PBMCs or T cells enriched from blood (not recorded which). These receptors all stem from a man aged 55 to 70 who had recovered from COVID-19. CDR3s include the opening cysteine and the closing phenylalanine or tryptophan. Each record gives: D gene, clone size, V gene, J gene, CDR3 DNA, CDR3 protein. A D gene is named only where the DNA matches it firmly. Rows may omit the clone size; those that give it use once, few, many or a size class.

>.|.|TRBV3-1/TRBV3-2|TRBJ2-2
TGTGCCAGCAGCCCTCACTCGAACACCGGGGAGCTGTTTTTT
CASSPHSNTGELFF
>.|.|TRBV24-1|TRBJ2-5
TGTGCCACCAGTGATTTTGGGCTACCAGAGACCCAGTACTTC
CATSDFGLPETQYF
>.|.|TRBV29-1|TRBJ1-5
TGCAGCGTTTCTAGGGGCGTCTATCAGCCCCAGCATTTT
CSVSRGVYQPQHF
>.|once|TRBV5-4|TRBJ1-1
TGTGCCAGCACCTCCCCGGATGGAGCTATGAACACTGAAGCTTTCTTT
CASTSPDGAMNTEAFF
>TRBD2|.|TRBV28|TRBJ2-7
TGTGCCAGCAGTTTCTCGACTAGCGGGATCTCCTACGAGCAGTACTTC
CASSFSTSGISYEQYF
>.|.|TRBV12-5|TRBJ2-3
TGTGCTAGTGGTTTTCAGGTCGTTGGAGATACGCAGTATTTT
CASGFQVVGDTQYF
>TRBD2|.|TRBV11-2|TRBJ2-1
TGTGCCAGCAGCTTAGTTTGGGGGGGTGAGCAGTTCTTC
CASSLVWGGEQFF
>TRBD1|few|TRBV6-2/TRBV6-3|TRBJ2-3
TGTGCCAGCAGTCAGGGGGTTGGAGCAGATACGCAGTATTTT
CASSQGVGADTQYF
>TRBD2|.|TRBV15|TRBJ2-3
TGTGCCACCAGCAGTGTCCCGGGGGGTACAGATACGCAGTATTTT
CATSSVPGGTDTQYF
>.|.|TRBV9|TRBJ1-2
TGTGCCAGCAGCGTAGGCAGGGCGACCTATGGCTACACCTTC
CASSVGRATYGYTF
>TRBD2|.|TRBV11-3|TRBJ2-3
TGTGCCAGCAGCCCAGGCCTAGCGGGCACAGATACGCAGTATTTT
CASSPGLAGTDTQYF
>.|.|TRBV4-1|TRBJ1-2
TGCGCCAGCAGCCAAGATCCGACTTCGGGGATGAACTATGGCTACACCTTC
CASSQDPTSGMNYGYTF
>.|many|TRBV6-5|TRBJ1-5
TGTGCCAGCATGGGGCAGGCATCTAGCAATCAGCCCCAGCATTTT
CASMGQASSNQPQHF
>.|.|TRBV3-1/TRBV3-2|TRBJ1-3
TGTGCCAGCAGCCCCCAGGGTGGAAACACCATATATTTT
CASSPQGGNTIYF
>.|.|TRBV7-9|TRBJ2-5
TGTGCCAGCAGCTTATCAAAAGAGACCCAGTACTTC
CASSLSKETQYF
>.|.|TRBV25-1|TRBJ2-1
TGTGCCAGCAGTGAATTGGAACGGACGGCCCGGGACACGGAGCAGTTCTTC
CASSELERTARDTEQFF
>TRBD2|.|TRBV7-9|TRBJ2-3
TGTGCCAGCAGCCTAGATCTAGCGGGAGGGCCAGATACGCAGTATTTT
CASSLDLAGGPDTQYF
>.|once|TRBV21-1|TRBJ2-2
TGTGCCAGCAGCAAATTTACGGGTGATAGGAACACCGGGGAGCTGTTTTTT
CASSKFTGDRNTGELFF
>TRBD2|.|TRBV5-1|TRBJ2-5
TGCGCCAGCAGCTTGGAAGCGGGAGGGCCTCGTCAAGAGACCCAGTACTTC
CASSLEAGGPRQETQYF
>.|.|TRBV6-2/TRBV6-3|TRBJ2-3
TGTGCCAGCAGTTACTCAGGGGCCCCCACAGATACGCAGTATTTT
CASSYSGAPTDTQYF
>.|.|TRBV19|TRBJ2-2
TGTGCCAGTAGTATAGGGTTAGAATCCGGGGAGCTGTTTTTT
CASSIGLESGELFF
>.|many|TRBV15|TRBJ1-1
TGTGCCACCAGCAGTGGGCAGCCGAACACTGAAGCTTTCTTT
CATSSGQPNTEAFF
>TRBD1|.|TRBV19|TRBJ2-7
TGTGCCAGTAGTACCGACAGGGTTCGCGAGCAGTACTTC
CASSTDRVREQYF
>TRBD1|.|TRBV7-3|TRBJ2-1
TGTGCCAGCAGCAATCCGGGACAGTTCTACAATGAGCAGTTCTTC
CASSNPGQFYNEQFF
>TRBD1|once|TRBV6-5|TRBJ2-5
TGTGCCAGCAGGAAACTGGGGACAGCGGAGACCCAGTACTTC
CASRKLGTAETQYF
>.|.|TRBV7-8|TRBJ2-5
TGTGCCAGCAGCTTAGCGTTCAGGGGACAAGGTTCCCTTGGGAAGACCCAGTACTTC
CASSLAFRGQGSLGKTQYF
>.|once|TRBV2|TRBJ1-1
TGTGCCAGCAGCGATACGGTGGGGGAGGCGAACACTGAAGCTTTCTTT
CASSDTVGEANTEAFF
>TRBD2|.|TRBV29-1|TRBJ2-1
TGCAGCGCTTCTCATCCAGCGGGAAGGAATGAGCAGTTCTTC
CSASHPAGRNEQFF
>.|.|TRBV3-1/TRBV3-2|TRBJ1-3
TGTGCCAGCAGCAGAGGACACCTTGACCCGAACACCATATATTTT
CASSRGHLDPNTIYF
>TRBD2|.|TRBV9|TRBJ2-1
TGTGCCAGCAGCTTATCCGGGACTAGCGCCATTAATGAGCAGTTCTTC
CASSLSGTSAINEQFF
>TRBD1|.|TRBV3-1/TRBV3-2|TRBJ2-5
TGTGCCAGCAGCCATCGCACGGGACAGGGGACAGAGACCCAGTACTTC
CASSHRTGQGTETQYF
>.|.|TRBV9|TRBJ1-6
TGTGCCAGCAGCCTCCGGACAGCCTCTAATTCACCCCTCCACTTT
CASSLRTASNSPLHF
>.|.|TRBV5-4|TRBJ2-3
TGTGCCAGCAGCTTGCGGGCCGGGATCCGAGATACGCAGTATTTT
CASSLRAGIRDTQYF
>.|.|TRBV21-1|TRBJ2-5
TGTGCCAGCAGCAAAGCGTTGGGACAGGGGGCGCCGCCAGAGACCCAGTACTTC
CASSKALGQGAPPETQYF
>TRBD1|.|TRBV25-1|TRBJ1-2
TGTGCCAGCAGTCTTCAGGGGGGACAGAACCCCTATGGCTACACCTTC
CASSLQGGQNPYGYTF
>.|.|TRBV29-1|TRBJ2-7
TGCAGCGTCCACTTCAGGGATTCCTACGAGCAGTACTTC
CSVHFRDSYEQYF
>.|.|TRBV21-1|TRBJ2-7
TGTGCCAGCTCCCTGTCGCCAGAACAGAGCTCCTACGAGCAGTACTTC
CASSLSPEQSSYEQYF
>.|.|TRBV20-1|TRBJ2-3
TGCAGTGCCGACAGAGCAGATACGCAGTATTTT
CSADRADTQYF
>TRBD2|.|TRBV28|TRBJ2-1
TGTGCCAGCAGTTCATCCGGGACTAGCACAATTGAGCAGTTCTTC
CASSSSGTSTIEQFF
>.|.|TRBV5-1|TRBJ2-2
TGCGCCAGCAGCTTGGCCTTCGGAACGGGGGAAGGAAAGACCGGGGAGCTGTTTTTT
CASSLAFGTGEGKTGELFF
>.|.|TRBV7-3|TRBJ1-3
TGTGCCACTGCGACAGGCCCTGGAAACACCATATATTTT
CATATGPGNTIYF
>.|.|TRBV6-2/TRBV6-3|TRBJ2-3
TGTGCCAGCAGTTACTCGTCCGGGGAAGAGGCAGATACGCAGTATTTT
CASSYSSGEEADTQYF
>.|once|TRBV5-1|TRBJ1-4
TGCGCCAGCAGCGTGACTGAACTTAATGAAAAACTGTTTTTT
CASSVTELNEKLFF
>.|.|TRBV19|TRBJ2-5
TGTGCCAGTGGAGACAGTTCCAAAGAGACCCAGTACTTC
CASGDSSKETQYF